This TCR beta chain was observed in a study of blood T cell repertoires in COVID-19. Some clones are missing from TCRdb's copy, which holds only in-frame ones; the method was immunoSEQ multiplex PCR. This sample has approximately 170,000 clones, with approximately 88% found just once. The sample holds a few counts of this clone. The germline CDR1 and CDR2 sequences are MNHNY and SVGAGI (reference sequence). V was cut by 6 bases and J by 0 bases, with 12 bases left in between. The CDR3 spans 14 residues. The source is a woman aged 18-29 years who had recovered from COVID-19. The rearrangement joins TRBV6-6 to TRBJ2-7; TRBD2 is a possible D gene (6 bases). Sequenced: PBMCs or T cells enriched from blood (not recorded which). The CDR3 DNA reads TGTGCCAGCAGAAGGGGCGGGACCTCCTACGAGCAGTACTTC. It translates to CASRRGGTSYEQYF.